This T cell receptor beta chain was identified in a study of T-cell memory formation after mild COVID-19. Study-level information: TCR clusters were largely donor specific. Study-wide points: Clones contracting across day 15 to 85 had a balanced CD4/CD8 profile; later expanding clones leaned CD4+.

This clonotype was observed a few times. Its antigen is undetermined. TCRdb fed the 5' RACE reads into MiXCR, producing one record per CDR3 protein. The sample holds about 410,000 distinct CDR3 sequences; less than 25% are singletons and the top ten take less than 15%. V gave up 0 bases and J gave up 1 base, with 17 bases separating them. CDR1 SGHTS and CDR2 YDEGEE come from the germline V gene. CDR3 length equals 18 residues. This clonotype was sampled from an adult woman who had mild COVID-19 (a few samples of this study predate the infection). Cell type and time point are not known. The sample consisted of PBMCs or a T cell subset sorted from them (not recorded which). This chain uses TRBV5-8 with TRBJ1-5, with D possibly being TRBD1 (5 bases). The CDR3, as DNA: TGTGCCAGCAGCTTGGCTAAAACAGGATGGGGGAGCAATCAGCCCCAGCATTTT. Amino acid sequence: CASSLAKTGWGSNQPQHF.